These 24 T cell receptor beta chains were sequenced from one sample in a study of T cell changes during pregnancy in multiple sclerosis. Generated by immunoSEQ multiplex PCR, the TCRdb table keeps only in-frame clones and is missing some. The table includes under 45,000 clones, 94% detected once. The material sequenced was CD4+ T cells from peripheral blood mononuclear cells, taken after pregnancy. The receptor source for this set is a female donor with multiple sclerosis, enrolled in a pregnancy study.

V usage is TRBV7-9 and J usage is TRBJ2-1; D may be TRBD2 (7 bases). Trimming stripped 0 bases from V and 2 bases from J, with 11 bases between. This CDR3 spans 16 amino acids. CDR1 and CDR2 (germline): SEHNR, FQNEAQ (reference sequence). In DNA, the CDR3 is TGTGCCAGCAGCTTAGCGGGGGGGCTCACCTACAATGAGCAGTTCTTC. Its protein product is CASSLAGGLTYNEQFF.

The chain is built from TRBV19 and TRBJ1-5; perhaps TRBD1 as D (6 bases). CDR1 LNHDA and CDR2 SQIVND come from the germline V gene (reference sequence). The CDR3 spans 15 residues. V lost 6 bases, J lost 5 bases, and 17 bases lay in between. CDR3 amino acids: CASSPHRAGDQPQHF. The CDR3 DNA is TGTGCCAGTAGCCCTCACAGGGCTGGGGATCAGCCCCAGCATTTT.

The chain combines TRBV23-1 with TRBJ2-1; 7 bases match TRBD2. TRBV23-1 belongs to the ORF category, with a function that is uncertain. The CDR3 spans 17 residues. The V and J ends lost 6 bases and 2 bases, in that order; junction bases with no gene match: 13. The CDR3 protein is CASSRDPESGTYNEQFF. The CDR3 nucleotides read TGCGCCAGCAGCCGGGACCCTGAGAGCGGGACCTACAATGAGCAGTTCTTC.

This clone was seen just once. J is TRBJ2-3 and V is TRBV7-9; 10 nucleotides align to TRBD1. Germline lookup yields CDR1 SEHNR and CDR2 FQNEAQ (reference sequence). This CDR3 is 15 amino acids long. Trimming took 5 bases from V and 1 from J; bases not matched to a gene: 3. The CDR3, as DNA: TGTGCCAGCAGCCCCGGGACAGGGGGCACAGATACGCAGTATTTT. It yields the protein CASSPGTGGTDTQYF.

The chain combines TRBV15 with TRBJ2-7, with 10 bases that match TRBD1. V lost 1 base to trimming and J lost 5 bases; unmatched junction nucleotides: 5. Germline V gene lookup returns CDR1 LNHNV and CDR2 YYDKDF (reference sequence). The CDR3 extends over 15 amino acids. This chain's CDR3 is CATSRAGTGVHEQYF. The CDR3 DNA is TGTGCCACCAGCAGAGCCGGGACAGGGGTCCACGAGCAGTACTTC. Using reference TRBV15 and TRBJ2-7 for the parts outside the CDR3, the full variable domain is DAMVIQNPRYQVTQFGKPVTLSCSQTLNHNVMYWYQQKSSQAPKLLFHYYDKDFNNEADTPDNFQSRRPNTSFCFLDIRSPGLGDTAMYLCATSRAGTGVHEQYFGPGTRLTVT.

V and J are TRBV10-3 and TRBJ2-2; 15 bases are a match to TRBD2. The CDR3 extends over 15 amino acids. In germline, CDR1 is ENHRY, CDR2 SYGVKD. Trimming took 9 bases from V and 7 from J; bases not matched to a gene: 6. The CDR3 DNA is TGTGCCATTCGGACTAGCGGGGGGGCACACGGGGAGCTGTTTTTT. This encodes CAIRTSGGAHGELFF.

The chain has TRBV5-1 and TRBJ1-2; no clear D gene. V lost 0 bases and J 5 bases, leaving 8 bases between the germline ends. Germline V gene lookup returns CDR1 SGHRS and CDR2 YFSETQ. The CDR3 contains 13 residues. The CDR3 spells CASSLGLGYGYTF. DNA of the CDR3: TGCGCCAGCAGCTTGGGTCTAGGATATGGCTACACCTTC.

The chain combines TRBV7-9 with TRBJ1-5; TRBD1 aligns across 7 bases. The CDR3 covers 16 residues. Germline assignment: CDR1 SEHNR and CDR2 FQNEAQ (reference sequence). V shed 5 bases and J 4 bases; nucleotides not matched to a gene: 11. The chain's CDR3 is CASSQLDREPNQPQHF. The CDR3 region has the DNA TGTGCCAGCAGCCAACTCGACAGGGAGCCAAATCAGCCCCAGCATTTT. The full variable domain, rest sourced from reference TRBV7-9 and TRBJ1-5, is DTGVSQNPRHKITKRGQNVTFRCDPISEHNRLYWYRQTLGQGPEFLTYFQNEAQLEKSRLLSDRFSAERPKGSFSTLEIQRTEQGDSAMYLCASSQLDREPNQPQHFGDGTRLSIL.

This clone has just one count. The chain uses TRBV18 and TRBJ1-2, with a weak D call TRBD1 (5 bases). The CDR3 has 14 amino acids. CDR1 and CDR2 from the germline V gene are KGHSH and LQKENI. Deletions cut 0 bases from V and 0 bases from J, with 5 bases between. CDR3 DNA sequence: TGTGCCAGCTCACCACCGACAGCTAACTATGGCTACACCTTC. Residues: CASSPPTANYGYTF.

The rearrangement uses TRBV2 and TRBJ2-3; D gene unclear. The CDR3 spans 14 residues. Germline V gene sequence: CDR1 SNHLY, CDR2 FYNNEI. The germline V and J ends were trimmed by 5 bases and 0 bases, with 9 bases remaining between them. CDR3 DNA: TGTGCCAGCAGTTCTACCCTTAGCACAGATACGCAGTATTTT. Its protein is CASSSTLSTDTQYF. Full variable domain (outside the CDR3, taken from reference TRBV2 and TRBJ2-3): EPEVTQTPSHQVTQMGQEVILRCVPISNHLYFYWYRQILGQKVEFLVSFYNNEISEKSEIFDDQFSVERPDGSNFTLKIRSTKLEDSAMYFCASSSTLSTDTQYFGPGTRLTVL.

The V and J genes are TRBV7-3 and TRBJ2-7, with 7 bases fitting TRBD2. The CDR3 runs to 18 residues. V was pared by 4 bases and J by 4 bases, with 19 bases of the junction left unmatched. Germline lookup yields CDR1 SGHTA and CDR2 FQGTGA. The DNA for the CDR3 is TGTGCCAGCAGCTCAGCCACCCCCAAGCGGGGAGGCCGGTACGAGCAGTACTTC. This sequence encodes CASSSATPKRGGRYEQYF.

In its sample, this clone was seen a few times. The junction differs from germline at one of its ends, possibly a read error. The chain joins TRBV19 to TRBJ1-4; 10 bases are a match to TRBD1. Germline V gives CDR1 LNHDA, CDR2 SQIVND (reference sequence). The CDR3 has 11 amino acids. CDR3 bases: TGTGCCAGTAGTGCCCGGGACAGGGGACGTTTT. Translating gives CASSARDRGRF.

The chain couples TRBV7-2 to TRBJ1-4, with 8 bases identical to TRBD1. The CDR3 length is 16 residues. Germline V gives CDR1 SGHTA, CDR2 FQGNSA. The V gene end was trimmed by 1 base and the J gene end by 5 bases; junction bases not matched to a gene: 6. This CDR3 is CASSLGRQGRNEKLFF. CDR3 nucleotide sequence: TGTGCCAGCAGCTTAGGGAGACAGGGGCGGAATGAAAAACTGTTTTTT. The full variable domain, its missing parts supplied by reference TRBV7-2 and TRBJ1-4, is GAGVSQSPSNKVTEKGKDVELRCDPISGHTALYWYRQSLGQGLEFLIYFQGNSAPDKSGLPSDRFSAERTGGSVSTLTIQRTQQEDSAVYLCASSLGRQGRNEKLFFGSGTQLSVL.

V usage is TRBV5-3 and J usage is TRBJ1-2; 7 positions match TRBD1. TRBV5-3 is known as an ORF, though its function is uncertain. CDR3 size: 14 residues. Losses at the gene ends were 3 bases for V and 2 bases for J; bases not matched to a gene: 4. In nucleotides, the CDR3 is TGTGCCAGAAGCTACCCGGACAGGAACTATGGCTACACCTTC. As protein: CARSYPDRNYGYTF.

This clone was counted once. CDR3 coding DNA: TGCAGCGTCGCAAGCCTAGCGGGGGGGCCGACGGGCACCGGGGAGCTGTTTTTT. Translation gives CSVASLAGGPTGTGELFF. The rearrangement uses TRBV29-1 and TRBJ2-2, with 12 bases identical to TRBD2. The germline CDR1 and CDR2 sequences are SQVTM and ANQGSEA. The CDR3 extends over 18 amino acids. Trimming removed 6 bases from V and 4 bases from J; junction bases left unmatched: 15.

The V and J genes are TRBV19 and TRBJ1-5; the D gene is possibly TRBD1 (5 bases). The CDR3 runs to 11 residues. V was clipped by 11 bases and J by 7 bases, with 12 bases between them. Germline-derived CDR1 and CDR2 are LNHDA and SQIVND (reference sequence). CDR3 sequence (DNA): TGTGCCTCGGGGGTGGAACAGCCCCAGCATTTT. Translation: CASGVEQPQHF.

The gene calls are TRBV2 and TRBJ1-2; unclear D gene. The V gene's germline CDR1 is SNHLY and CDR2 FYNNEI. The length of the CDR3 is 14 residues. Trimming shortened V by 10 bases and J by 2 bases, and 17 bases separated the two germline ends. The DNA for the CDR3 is TGTGCCACCCGAGAGGGCGAGGGAAACTATGGCTACACCTTC. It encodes CATREGEGNYGYTF.

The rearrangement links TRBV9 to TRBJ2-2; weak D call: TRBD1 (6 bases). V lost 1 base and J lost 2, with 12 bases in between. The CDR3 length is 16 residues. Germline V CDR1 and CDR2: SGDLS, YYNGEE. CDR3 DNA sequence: TGTGCCAGCAGCGTAAGAACAGGGACAAACACCGGGGAGCTGTTTTTT. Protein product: CASSVRTGTNTGELFF.

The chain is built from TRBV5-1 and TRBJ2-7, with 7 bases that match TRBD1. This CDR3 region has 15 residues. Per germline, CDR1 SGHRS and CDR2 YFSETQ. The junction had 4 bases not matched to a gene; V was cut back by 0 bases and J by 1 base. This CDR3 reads CASSLGQGLSYEQYF. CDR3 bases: TGCGCCAGCAGCTTGGGACAGGGTTTGTCCTACGAGCAGTACTTC.

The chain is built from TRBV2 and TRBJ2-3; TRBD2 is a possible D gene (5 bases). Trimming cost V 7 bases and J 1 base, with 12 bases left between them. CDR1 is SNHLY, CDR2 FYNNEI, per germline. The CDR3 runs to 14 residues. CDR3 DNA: TGTGCCAGCATTGCGGAGGTTCGCACAGATACGCAGTATTTT. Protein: CASIAEVRTDTQYF.

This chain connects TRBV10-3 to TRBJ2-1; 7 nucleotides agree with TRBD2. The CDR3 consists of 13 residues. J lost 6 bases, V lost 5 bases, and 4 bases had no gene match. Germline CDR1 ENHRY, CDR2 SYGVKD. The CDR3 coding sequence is TGTGCCATCAGTCAACTAGCGCCCAATGAGCAGTTCTTC. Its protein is CAISQLAPNEQFF.

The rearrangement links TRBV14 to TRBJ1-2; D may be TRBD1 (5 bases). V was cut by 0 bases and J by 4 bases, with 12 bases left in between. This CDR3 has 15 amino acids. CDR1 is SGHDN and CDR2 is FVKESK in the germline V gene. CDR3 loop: CASSQEVAGTYGYTF. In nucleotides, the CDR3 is TGTGCCAGCAGCCAAGAGGTGGCGGGGACCTATGGCTACACCTTC.

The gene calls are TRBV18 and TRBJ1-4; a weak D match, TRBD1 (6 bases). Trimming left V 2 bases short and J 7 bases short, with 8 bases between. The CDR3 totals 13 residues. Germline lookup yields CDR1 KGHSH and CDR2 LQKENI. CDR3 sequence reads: CASSPGGGEKLFF. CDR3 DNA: TGTGCCAGCTCACCAGGGGGCGGTGAAAAACTGTTTTTT.

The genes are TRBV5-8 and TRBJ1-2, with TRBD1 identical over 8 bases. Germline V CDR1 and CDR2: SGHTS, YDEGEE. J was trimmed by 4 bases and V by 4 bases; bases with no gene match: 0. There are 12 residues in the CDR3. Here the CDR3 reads CASSGTGYGYTF. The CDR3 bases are TGTGCCAGCAGCGGGACAGGCTATGGCTACACCTTC.